This T cell receptor (beta chain) is from a study of blood T cell repertoires in COVID-19. Overall study: PBMCs, B-cell-depleted T cells, or T cells were the source of the cDNA or gDNA that made up the material.

Trimming took off 5 bases at V and 2 bases at J, with 16 bases between the two ends. This CDR3 is 16 amino acids long. Germline V lookup: CDR1 LGHNA, CDR2 YSLEER. Clones were sequenced by immunoSEQ multiplex PCR, and TCRdb holds only the in-frame ones, with some missing. Seen here are around 67,000 clones, around 88% observed once, and the top ten hold more than 1.5%. The receptor's source is a woman older than 75 with active or convalescent COVID-19. The sequenced sample was peripheral blood. The genes are TRBV4-3 and TRBJ2-1; no firm D call. The CDR3 DNA sequence: TGCGCCAGCAGCTCTCGGGTTGGCGGAGCCTACAATGAGCAGTTCTTC. Translated, it gives CASSSRVGGAYNEQFF.